The clone carrying this T cell receptor beta chain was recorded a few times. TCRdb reanalysed the 5' RACE reads using MiXCR and keeps one entry per CDR3 protein. This sample carries tens of thousands of distinct CDR3 sequences, around 15% of them seen once, and the ten largest clones take roughly 4.7%. This record belongs to a study of T cells of healthy individuals. This TCR derives from a human donor in good health.

CDR3 nucleotide sequence: TGTGCCATGAATGGACGGATGAACACTGAAGCTTTCTTT. This encodes CAMNGRMNTEAFF. The chain carries TRBV10-3 and TRBJ1-1; D uncertain. Germline CDR1 is ENHRY and CDR2 is SYGVKD. Trimming took 9 bases from V and 0 from J, leaving 11 bases between them. This CDR3 has 13 residues.